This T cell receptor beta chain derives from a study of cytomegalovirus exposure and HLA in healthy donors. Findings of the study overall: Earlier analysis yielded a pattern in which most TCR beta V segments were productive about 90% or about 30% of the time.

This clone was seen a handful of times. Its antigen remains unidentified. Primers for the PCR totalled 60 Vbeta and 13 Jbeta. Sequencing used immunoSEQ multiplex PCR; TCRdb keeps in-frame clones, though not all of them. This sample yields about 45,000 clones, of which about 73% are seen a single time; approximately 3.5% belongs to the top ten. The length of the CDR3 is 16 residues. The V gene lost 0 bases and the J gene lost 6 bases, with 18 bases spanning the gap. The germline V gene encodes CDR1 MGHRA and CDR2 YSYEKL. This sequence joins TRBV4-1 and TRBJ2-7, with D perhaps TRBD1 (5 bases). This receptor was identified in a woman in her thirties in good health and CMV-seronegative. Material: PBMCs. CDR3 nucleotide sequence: TGCGCCAGCAGCCAAGAATGGTACCGGCAGGGCCTCGAGCAGTACTTC. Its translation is CASSQEWYRQGLEQYF.